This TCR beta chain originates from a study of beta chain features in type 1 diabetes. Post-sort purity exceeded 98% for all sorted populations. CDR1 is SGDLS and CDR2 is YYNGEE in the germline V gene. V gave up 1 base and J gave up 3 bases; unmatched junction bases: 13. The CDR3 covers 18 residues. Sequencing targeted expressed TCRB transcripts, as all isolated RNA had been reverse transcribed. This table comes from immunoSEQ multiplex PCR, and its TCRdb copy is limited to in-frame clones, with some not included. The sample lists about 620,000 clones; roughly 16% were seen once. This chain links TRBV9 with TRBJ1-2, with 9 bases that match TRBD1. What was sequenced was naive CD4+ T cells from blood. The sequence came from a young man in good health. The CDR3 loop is CASSVSSTGGYFDYGYTF. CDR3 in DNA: TGTGCCAGCAGCGTATCATCAACAGGGGGCTATTTTGACTATGGCTACACCTTC.